The rows below give T cell receptor beta chains drawn from one sample of a study of type 1 regulatory T cells. What these receptors recognize is not known. TCRdb re-called the reads with MiXCR, one entry per CDR3 protein. The table shows approximately 45,000 distinct CDR3 sequences, with approximately 12% occurring only once. The sample consisted of cultured non-Tr1 T cells, either the whole culture or a sorted T cell fraction (not recorded which). These receptors all come from a human donor in good health. CDR3s leave out the opening cysteine and the closing phenylalanine or tryptophan. D genes are given only for firm matches.

cdr3_aa d_call j_call v_call
ASRSVVQETQY NA TRBJ2-5 TRBV7-9
ASSRRVNTEAF NA TRBJ1-1 TRBV13
ASSGGLAGNEQF TRBD2 TRBJ2-1 TRBV5-1
ASSLEGQGDTEAF TRBD1 TRBJ1-1 TRBV7-6
ATQRPQGSIDTQY NA TRBJ2-3 TRBV28
SVYSAGGSDEQY TRBD1 TRBJ2-7 TRBV20-1
SALASGGLGEQF NA TRBJ2-1 TRBV20-1
SAGSTDTQY NA TRBJ2-3 TRBV20-1
ATSRDRVNEQF NA TRBJ2-1 TRBV15
ATSDLNRAYGYT NA TRBJ1-2 TRBV24-1
ASSQVQVLEQY NA TRBJ2-7 TRBV14
SAADWLGTDTQY NA TRBJ2-3 TRBV20-1
ASSVGGSGDIQY NA TRBJ2-4 TRBV7-2
SADRGRTNTDTQY TRBD1 TRBJ2-3 TRBV29-1
ASSPTGEAWREDGKTQY NA TRBJ2-5 TRBV12-3/TRBV12-4
ASSPPGLAGGDTQY TRBD2 TRBJ2-3 TRBV18
ASSTQTSSYEQY NA TRBJ2-7 TRBV12-3/TRBV12-4
ATSDSQGARQY TRBD1 TRBJ2-4 TRBV24-1
SVRRDSASEAF TRBD1 TRBJ1-1 TRBV29-1
ASSLGGQLEQY TRBD1 TRBJ2-7 TRBV7-6
ASSSSGGEQF TRBD1 TRBJ2-1 TRBV7-9
AISESNRGRSTGELF TRBD1 TRBJ2-2 TRBV10-3
ASSPRSSGSREQY TRBD2 TRBJ2-7 TRBV7-2
SAIQGSGANVLT TRBD1 TRBJ2-6 TRBV20-1
ASSEGGQGFTIEQF NA TRBJ2-1 TRBV6-1